The clone carrying this T cell receptor beta chain was detected ten times or more. TCRdb ran MiXCR on the PCR reads and lists one entry per CDR3 protein. The sample holds about 12,000 distinct CDR3 sequences, around 19% seen once. These data are taken from a study of molecular identifiers for immune sequencing clone quantification. The CDR3 has 14 residues. Germline trimming cut 6 bases from V and 4 bases from J; bases unmatched to any gene: 6. CDR1 and CDR2 from the germline V gene are LNHDA and SQIVND (reference sequence). J is TRBJ1-5 and V is TRBV19; 7 bases are a match to TRBD1. The source is a human donor in good health. Some libraries in this study had Jurkat cell RNA spiked in. Sequences were obtained from naive CD8+ T cells from blood, with Jurkat cell RNA spiked in. Subset given: FACS-sorted CD8+CD4-CCR7+CD45RA+ naive T cells. CDR3 sequence reads: CASRARQGNQPQHF. The CDR3, as DNA: TGTGCCAGTAGGGCGAGACAGGGTAATCAGCCCCAGCATTTT.